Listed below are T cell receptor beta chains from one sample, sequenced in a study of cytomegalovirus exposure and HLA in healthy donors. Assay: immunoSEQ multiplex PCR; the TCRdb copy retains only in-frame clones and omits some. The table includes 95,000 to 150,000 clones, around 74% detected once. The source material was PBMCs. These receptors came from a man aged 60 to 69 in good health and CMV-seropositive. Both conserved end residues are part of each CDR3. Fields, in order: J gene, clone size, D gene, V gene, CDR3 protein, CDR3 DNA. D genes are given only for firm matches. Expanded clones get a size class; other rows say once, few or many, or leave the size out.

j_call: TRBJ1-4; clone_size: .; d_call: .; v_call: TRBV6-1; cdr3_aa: CASSDRQRPINEKLFF; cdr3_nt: TGTGCCAGCAGTGACCGACAGAGGCCTATTAATGAAAAACTGTTTTTT
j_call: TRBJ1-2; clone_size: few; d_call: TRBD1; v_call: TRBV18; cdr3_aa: CASSPDRFGGYTF; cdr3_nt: TGTGCCAGCTCACCGGACAGGTTTGGTGGCTACACCTTC
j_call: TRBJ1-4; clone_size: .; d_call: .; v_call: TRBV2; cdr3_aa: CASSDLGQAGGGEKLFF; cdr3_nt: TGTGCCAGCAGTGACCTAGGCCAGGCGGGGGGCGGTGAAAAACTGTTTTTT
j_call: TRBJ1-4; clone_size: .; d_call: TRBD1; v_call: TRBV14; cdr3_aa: CASSHRTGGYEKLFF; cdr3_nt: TGTGCCAGCAGCCACCGGACAGGGGGGTATGAAAAACTGTTTTTT
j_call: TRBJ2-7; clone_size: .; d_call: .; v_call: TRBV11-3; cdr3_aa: CASSLGAGSSYEQYF; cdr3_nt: TGTGCCAGCAGCTTAGGGGCGGGTAGCTCCTACGAGCAGTACTTC
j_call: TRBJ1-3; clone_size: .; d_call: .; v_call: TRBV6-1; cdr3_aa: CASSAEGQLSGNTIYF; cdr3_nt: TGTGCCAGCAGTGCCGAAGGACAGCTCTCTGGAAACACCATATATTTT
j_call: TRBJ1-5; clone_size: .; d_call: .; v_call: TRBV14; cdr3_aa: CASSAAGNQPQHF; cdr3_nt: TGTGCCAGCAGCGCCGCCGGGAATCAGCCCCAGCATTTT
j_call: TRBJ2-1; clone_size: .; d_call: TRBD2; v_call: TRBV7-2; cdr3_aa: CASSPASGADNEQFF; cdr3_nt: TGTGCCAGCAGCCCCGCTAGCGGAGCTGACAATGAGCAGTTCTTC
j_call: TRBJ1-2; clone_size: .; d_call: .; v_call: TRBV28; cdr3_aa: CASSRGWANYGYTF; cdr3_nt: TGTGCCAGCAGTCGAGGGTGGGCTAACTATGGCTACACCTTC
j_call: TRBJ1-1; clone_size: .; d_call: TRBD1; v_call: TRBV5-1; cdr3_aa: CASSSDRGNTEAFF; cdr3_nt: TGCGCCAGCAGCTCGGACAGGGGAAACACTGAAGCTTTCTTT
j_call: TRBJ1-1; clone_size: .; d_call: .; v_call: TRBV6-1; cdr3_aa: CASSVKFRNTEAFF; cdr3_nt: TGTGCCAGCAGTGTAAAATTTAGGAACACTGAAGCTTTCTTT
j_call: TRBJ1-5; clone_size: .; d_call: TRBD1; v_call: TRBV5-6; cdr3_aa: CASSRDRDQPQHF; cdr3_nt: TGTGCCAGCAGCAGGGACAGGGATCAGCCCCAGCATTTT
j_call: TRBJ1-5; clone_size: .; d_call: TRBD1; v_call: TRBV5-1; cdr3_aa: CASSIGQGDQPQHF; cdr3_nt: TGCGCCAGCAGCATAGGACAGGGGGATCAGCCCCAGCATTTT
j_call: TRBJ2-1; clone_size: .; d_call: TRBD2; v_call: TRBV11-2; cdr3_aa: CASSSGLAGTGQFF; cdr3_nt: TGTGCCAGCAGCTCCGGACTAGCGGGGACCGGGCAGTTCTTC
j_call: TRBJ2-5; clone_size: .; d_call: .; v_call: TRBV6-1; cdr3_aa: CASSEIRPGAQYF; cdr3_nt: TGTGCCAGCAGTGAAATCCGCCCGGGGGCCCAGTACTTC
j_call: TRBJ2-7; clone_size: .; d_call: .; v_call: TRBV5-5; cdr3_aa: CASSLAQVVWYEQYF; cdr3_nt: TGTGCCAGCAGCTTGGCACAGGTGGTATGGTACGAGCAGTACTTC
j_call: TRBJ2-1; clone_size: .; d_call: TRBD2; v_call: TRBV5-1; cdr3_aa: CASSRRSGRAGGEQFF; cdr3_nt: TGCGCCAGCAGCCGCAGAAGCGGGAGGGCCGGCGGCGAGCAGTTCTTC
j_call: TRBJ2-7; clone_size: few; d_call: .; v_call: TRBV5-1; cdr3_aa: CASSGGWTLSSYEQYF; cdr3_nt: TGCGCCAGCAGCGGGGGGTGGACTCTGAGCTCCTACGAGCAGTACTTC
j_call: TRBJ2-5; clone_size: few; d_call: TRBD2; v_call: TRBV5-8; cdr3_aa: CASSLLAGGQETQYF; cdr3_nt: TGTGCCAGCAGCTTGCTAGCGGGGGGGCAAGAGACCCAGTACTTC
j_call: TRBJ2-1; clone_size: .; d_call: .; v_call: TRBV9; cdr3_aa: CASSVDPRIEEQFF; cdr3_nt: TGTGCCAGCAGCGTAGACCCTCGCATTGAGGAGCAGTTCTTC